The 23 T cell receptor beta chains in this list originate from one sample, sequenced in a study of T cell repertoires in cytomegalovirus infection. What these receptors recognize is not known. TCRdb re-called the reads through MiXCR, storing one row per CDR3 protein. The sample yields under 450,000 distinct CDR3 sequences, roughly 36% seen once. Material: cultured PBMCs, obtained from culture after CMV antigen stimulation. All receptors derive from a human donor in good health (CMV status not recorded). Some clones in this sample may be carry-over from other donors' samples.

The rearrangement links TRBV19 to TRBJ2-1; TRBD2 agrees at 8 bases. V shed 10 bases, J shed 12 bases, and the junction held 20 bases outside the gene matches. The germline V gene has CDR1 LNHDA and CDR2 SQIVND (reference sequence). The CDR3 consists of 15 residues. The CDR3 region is CANRGGWERELRQFF. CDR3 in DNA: TGTGCCAATAGGGGGGGGTGGGAGCGGGAGCTACGGCAGTTCTTC.

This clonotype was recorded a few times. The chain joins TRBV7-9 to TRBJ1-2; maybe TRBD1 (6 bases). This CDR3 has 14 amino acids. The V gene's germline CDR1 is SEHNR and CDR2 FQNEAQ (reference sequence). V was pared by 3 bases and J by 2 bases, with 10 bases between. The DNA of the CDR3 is TGTGCCAGCAGCTTTCTAACAGGGAACTATGGCTACACCTTC. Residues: CASSFLTGNYGYTF.

CDR3 amino acids: CASSLRGLPRTGEQFF. The CDR3 nucleotides are TGTGCCAGCAGCCTCAGAGGGTTGCCCCGAACAGGTGAGCAGTTCTTC. The chain employs TRBV28 and TRBJ2-1; possibly TRBD1 or TRBD2 for D (5 bases each). CDR3 size: 16 residues. Germline CDR1 and CDR2: MDHEN and SYDVKM. The V end lost 6 bases, the J end lost 9 bases, and 24 bases lay between the germline ends.

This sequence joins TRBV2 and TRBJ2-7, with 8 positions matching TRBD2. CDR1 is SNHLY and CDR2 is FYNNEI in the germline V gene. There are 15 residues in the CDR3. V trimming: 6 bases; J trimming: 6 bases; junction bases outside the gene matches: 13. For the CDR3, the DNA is TGTGCCAGCAGCCCGGGACTAGTCGTTTCGTCCGAGCAGTACTTC. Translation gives CASSPGLVVSSEQYF.

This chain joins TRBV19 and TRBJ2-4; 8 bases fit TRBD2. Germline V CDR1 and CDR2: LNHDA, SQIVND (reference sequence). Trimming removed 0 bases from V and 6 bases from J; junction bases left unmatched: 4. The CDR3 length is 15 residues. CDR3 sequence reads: CASSIEGTSINIQYF. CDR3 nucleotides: TGTGCCAGTAGTATAGAGGGGACTAGTATAAACATTCAGTACTTC.

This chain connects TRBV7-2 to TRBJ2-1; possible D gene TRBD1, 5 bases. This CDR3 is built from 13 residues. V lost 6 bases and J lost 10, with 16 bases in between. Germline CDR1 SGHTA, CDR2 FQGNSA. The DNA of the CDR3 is TGTGCCAGCAGGAACGCAAGGGGTCGCGAGCAGTTCTTC. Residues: CASRNARGREQFF.

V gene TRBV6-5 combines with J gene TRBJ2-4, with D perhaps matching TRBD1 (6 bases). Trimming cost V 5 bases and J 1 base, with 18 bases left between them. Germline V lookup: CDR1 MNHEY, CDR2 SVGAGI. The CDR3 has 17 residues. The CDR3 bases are TGTGCCAGCAGTCGATACGGGACAAACCTCGCCAAAAACATTCAGTACTTC. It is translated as CASSRYGTNLAKNIQYF.

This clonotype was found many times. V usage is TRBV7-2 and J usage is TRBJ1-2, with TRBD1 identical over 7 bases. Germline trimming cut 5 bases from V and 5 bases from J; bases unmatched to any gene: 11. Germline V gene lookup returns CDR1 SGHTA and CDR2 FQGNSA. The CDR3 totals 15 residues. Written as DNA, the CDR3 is TGTGCCAGCAGCATACAGGGGTCGTTGGATTATGGCTACACCTTC. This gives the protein CASSIQGSLDYGYTF.

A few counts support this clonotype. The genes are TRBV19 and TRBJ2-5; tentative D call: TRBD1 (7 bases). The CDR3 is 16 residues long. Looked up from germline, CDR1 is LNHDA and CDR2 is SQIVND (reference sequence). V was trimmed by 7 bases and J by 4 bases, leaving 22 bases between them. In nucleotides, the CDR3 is TGTGCCAGTAAAGCGCAGGGGGGAAGGTCGAGAGAGACCCAGTACTTC. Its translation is CASKAQGGRSRETQYF. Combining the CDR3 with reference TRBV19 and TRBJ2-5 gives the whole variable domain DGGITQSPKYLFRKEGQNVTLSCEQNLNHDAMYWYRQDPGQGLRLIYYSQIVNDFQKGDIAEGYSVSREKKESFPLTVTSAQKNPTAFYLCASKAQGGRSRETQYFGPGTRLLVL.

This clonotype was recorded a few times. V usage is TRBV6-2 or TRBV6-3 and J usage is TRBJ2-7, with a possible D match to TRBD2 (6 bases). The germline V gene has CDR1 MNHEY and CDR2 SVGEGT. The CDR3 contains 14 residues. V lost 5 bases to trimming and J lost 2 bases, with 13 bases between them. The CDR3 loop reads CASSPGLAPYEQYV. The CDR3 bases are TGTGCCAGCAGTCCCGGTCTAGCGCCCTACGAGCAGTACGTC.

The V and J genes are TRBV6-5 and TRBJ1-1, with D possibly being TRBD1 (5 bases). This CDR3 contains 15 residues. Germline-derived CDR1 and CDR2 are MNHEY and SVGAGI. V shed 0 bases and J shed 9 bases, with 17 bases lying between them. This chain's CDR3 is CASSYSTGGVGKAFF. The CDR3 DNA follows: TGTGCCAGCAGTTACTCGACGGGGGGAGTAGGTAAAGCTTTCTTT.

CDR3 nucleotide sequence: TGTGCCAGCAGTGGGAGAGCGGGAGGGCCGCACAATGAGCAGTTCTTC. Translated, it gives CASSGRAGGPHNEQFF. The gene calls are TRBV12-3 or TRBV12-4 and TRBJ2-1; 10 nucleotides line up with TRBD2. The CDR3 consists of 16 residues. With V trimmed by 5 bases and J by 5 bases, 9 bases remained unmatched.

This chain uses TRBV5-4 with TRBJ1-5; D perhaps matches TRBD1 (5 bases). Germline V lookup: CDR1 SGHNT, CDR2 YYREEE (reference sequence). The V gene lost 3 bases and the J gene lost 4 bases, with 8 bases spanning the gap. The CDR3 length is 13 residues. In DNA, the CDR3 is TGTGCCAGCAGCTGGGGACGGAATCAGCCCCAGCATTTT. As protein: CASSWGRNQPQHF.

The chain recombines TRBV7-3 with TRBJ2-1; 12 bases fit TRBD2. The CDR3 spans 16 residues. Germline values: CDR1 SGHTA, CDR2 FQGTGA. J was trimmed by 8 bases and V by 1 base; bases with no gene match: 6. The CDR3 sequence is CASSLRLAGGEDEQFF. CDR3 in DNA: TGTGCCAGCAGCTTAAGGCTAGCGGGAGGGGAGGATGAGCAGTTCTTC. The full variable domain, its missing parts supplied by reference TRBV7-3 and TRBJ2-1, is GAGVSQTPSNKVTEKGKYVELRCDPISGHTALYWYRQSLGQGPEFLIYFQGTGAADDSGLPNDRFFAVRPEGSVSTLKIQRTERGDSAVYLCASSLRLAGGEDEQFFGPGTRLTVL.

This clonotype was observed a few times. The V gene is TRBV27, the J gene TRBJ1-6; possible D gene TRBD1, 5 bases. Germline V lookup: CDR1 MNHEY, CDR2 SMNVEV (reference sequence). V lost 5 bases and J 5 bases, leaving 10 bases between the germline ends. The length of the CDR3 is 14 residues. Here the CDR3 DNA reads TGTGCCAGCAGTCATTGGGGGAATAATTCACCCCTCCACTTT. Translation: CASSHWGNNSPLHF.

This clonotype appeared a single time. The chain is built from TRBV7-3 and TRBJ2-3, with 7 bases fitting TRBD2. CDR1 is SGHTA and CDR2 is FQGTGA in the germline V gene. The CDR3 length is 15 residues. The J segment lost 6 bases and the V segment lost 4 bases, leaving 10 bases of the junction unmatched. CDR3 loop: CASSSTPAGRDTQYF. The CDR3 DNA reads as TGTGCCAGCAGCTCTACCCCTGCCGGGAGGGATACGCAGTATTTT.

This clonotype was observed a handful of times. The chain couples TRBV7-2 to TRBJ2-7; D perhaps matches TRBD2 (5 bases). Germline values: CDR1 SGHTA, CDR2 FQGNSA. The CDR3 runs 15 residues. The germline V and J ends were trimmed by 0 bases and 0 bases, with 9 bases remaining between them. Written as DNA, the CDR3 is TGTGCCAGCAGCTTAGCTGGAGGACCCTCCTACGAGCAGTACGTC. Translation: CASSLAGGPSYEQYV.

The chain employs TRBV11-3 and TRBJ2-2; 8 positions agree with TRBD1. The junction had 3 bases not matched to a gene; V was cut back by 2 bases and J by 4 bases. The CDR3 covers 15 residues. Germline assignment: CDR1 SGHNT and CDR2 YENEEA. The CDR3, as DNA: TGTGCCAGCAGCTTATCCGGGACAGGCACCGGGGAGCTGTTTTTT. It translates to CASSLSGTGTGELFF.

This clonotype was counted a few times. CDR3 sequence (DNA): TGTGCCAGCAGCTTACTTGGCGGGAGGGACACCGGGGAGCTGTTTTTT. Translation gives CASSLLGGRDTGELFF. J is TRBJ2-2 and V is TRBV7-6, with TRBD2 matching over 9 bases. Germline V lookup: CDR1 SGHVS, CDR2 FNYEAQ. Trimming took 2 bases from V and 3 from J; bases not matched to a gene: 4. The CDR3 consists of 16 residues.

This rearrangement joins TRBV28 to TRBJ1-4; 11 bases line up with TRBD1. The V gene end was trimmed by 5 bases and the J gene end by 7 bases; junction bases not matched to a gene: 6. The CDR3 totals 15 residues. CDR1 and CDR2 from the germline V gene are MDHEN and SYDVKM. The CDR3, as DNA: TGTGCCAGCAGTACCGGACAGGGGGCGATTGAAAAACTGTTTTTT. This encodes CASSTGQGAIEKLFF.

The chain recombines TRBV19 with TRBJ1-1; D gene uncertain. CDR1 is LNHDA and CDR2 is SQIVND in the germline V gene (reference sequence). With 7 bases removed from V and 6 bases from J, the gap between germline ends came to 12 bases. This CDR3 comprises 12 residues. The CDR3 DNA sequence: TGTGCCAGTAAGGGAAGGGAACCTGAAGCTTTCTTT. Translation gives CASKGREPEAFF.

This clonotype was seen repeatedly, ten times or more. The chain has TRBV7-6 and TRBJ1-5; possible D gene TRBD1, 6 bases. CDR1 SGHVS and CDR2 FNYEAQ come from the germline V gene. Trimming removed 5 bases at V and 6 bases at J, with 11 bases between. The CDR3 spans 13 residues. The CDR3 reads CASSNREGQPQHF. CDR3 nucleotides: TGTGCCAGCAGCAACAGGGAGGGTCAGCCCCAGCATTTT.

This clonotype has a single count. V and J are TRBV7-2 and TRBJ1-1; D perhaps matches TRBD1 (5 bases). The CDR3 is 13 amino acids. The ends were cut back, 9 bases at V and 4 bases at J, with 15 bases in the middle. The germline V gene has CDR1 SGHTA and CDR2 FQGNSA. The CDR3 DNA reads TGTGCCAGTAGCGTAGGGGACGGCACTGAAGCTTTCTTT. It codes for CASSVGDGTEAFF.